These 30 T cell receptor beta chains were sequenced from one sample in a study of T cell repertoires in cytomegalovirus infection. A single record per CDR3 protein comes from TCRdb applying MiXCR to the reads. The table includes under 300,000 distinct CDR3 sequences, about 12% detected once. Sequencing was done on a sample of PBMCs. Receptor source: a human donor in good health (CMV status not recorded). Some clones in this sample may be carry-over from other donors' samples.

This clonotype was detected many times. The J gene is TRBJ1-1, the V gene TRBV5-1; D remains ambiguous. CDR1 is SGHRS and CDR2 is YFSETQ in the germline V gene. The CDR3 extends over 14 amino acids. V was trimmed by 3 bases and J by 2 bases, leaving 11 bases between them. The CDR3 sequence is CASSSQAGNTEAFF. For the CDR3, the DNA is TGCGCCAGCAGCTCCCAGGCTGGTAACACTGAAGCTTTCTTT.

Of note for this clonotype: One end of the junction is discordant with germline, which a read error may explain. The chain joins TRBV3-1 to TRBJ2-1; 12 bases are shared with TRBD2. CDR1 is LGHDT and CDR2 is YNNKEL in the germline V gene (reference sequence). The CDR3 contains 16 residues. CDR3 bases: TGTGCCAGCAGCCAGGCTAGAGGACTAGCGGGAATACAGAGAATCTTC. Protein: CASSQARGLAGIQRIF.

The V and J genes are TRBV5-5 and TRBJ2-1, with D hard to call. Germline-derived CDR1 and CDR2 are SGHKS and YYEKEE (reference sequence). This CDR3 is built from 14 residues. Trimming pared 0 bases from V and 3 bases from J, leaving 7 bases between. CDR3 sequence (DNA): TGTGCCAGCAGCTTGGGGGTAAACTACAATGAGCAGTTCTTC. Its translation: CASSLGVNYNEQFF.

This clonotype was picked up many times. This chain uses TRBV7-2 with TRBJ2-7, with a possible D match to TRBD2 (7 bases). Trimming cost V 3 bases and J 2 bases, with 14 bases left between them. From germline, CDR1 is SGHTA and CDR2 FQGNSA. The CDR3 is made up of 15 amino acids. The CDR3 loop is CASSLRGGLTYEQYF. CDR3 bases: TGTGCCAGCAGCTTGAGGGGGGGCCTTACCTACGAGCAGTACTTC.

This clonotype was recorded at least ten times. The chain recombines TRBV7-2 with TRBJ2-1; either TRBD1 or TRBD2 may fit D (5 bases each). The CDR3 is made up of 14 amino acids. CDR1 is SGHTA, CDR2 FQGNSA, per germline. The V and J ends lost 2 bases and 4 bases respectively, with 9 bases between them. The CDR3 reads CASSLTGPYNEQFF. The CDR3 region has the DNA TGTGCCAGCAGCTTAACGGGACCTTACAATGAGCAGTTCTTC.

This clonotype appeared a few times. This chain links TRBV14 with TRBJ1-2; D perhaps matches TRBD1 (5 bases). The CDR3 extends over 15 amino acids. V was trimmed by 8 bases and J by 6 bases, leaving 22 bases between them. CDR1 SGHDN and CDR2 FVKESK come from the germline V gene. The CDR3 sequence is CASGEHLTGTDGYTF. CDR3 coding DNA: TGTGCCAGCGGCGAGCACCTGACCGGGACGGATGGCTACACCTTC.

There are many counts of this clonotype. The gene calls are TRBV7-9 and TRBJ2-3; 10 bases are shared with TRBD1. This CDR3 contains 17 residues. The germline V gene encodes CDR1 SEHNR and CDR2 FQNEAQ (reference sequence). J lost 2 bases, V lost 6 bases, and 11 bases had no gene match. Here the CDR3 reads CASSFADRGPFTDTQYF. As DNA, the CDR3 is TGTGCCAGCAGTTTCGCAGACAGGGGGCCTTTCACAGATACGCAGTATTTT.

This clonotype was seen many times. The V gene is TRBV4-3, the J gene TRBJ1-4, with D possibly being TRBD1 (5 bases). CDR3 length equals 15 residues. Germline CDR1 reads LGHNA; CDR2 reads YSLEER. Between the trimmed V and J ends, which lost 0 bases and 4 bases, there was a span of 9 bases. Written as DNA, the CDR3 is TGCGCCAGCAGCCAAGACGGGGGAGATAATGAAAAACTGTTTTTT. Translating it yields CASSQDGGDNEKLFF.

This chain joins TRBV6-2 or TRBV6-3 and TRBJ2-1; TRBD2 matches at 11 bases. Germline CDR1 MNHEY, CDR2 SVGEGT. The CDR3 spans 17 residues. Trimming removed 2 bases from V and 8 bases from J; junction bases left unmatched: 11. DNA of the CDR3: TGTGCCAGCAGTTACCCGACTAGCGGGAACACCAACTATGAGCAGTTCTTC. Amino acid sequence: CASSYPTSGNTNYEQFF.

This rearrangement joins TRBV13 to TRBJ1-1; 8 nucleotides line up with TRBD1. Per the germline V gene, CDR1 is PRHDT and CDR2 is FYEKMQ (reference sequence). This CDR3 contains 14 residues. The J segment lost 1 base and the V segment lost 5 bases, leaving 3 bases of the junction unmatched. The CDR3 spells CASSHRGWNTEAFF. The CDR3 coding sequence is TGTGCCAGCAGCCACAGGGGGTGGAACACTGAAGCTTTCTTT.

This clonotype appeared a few times. The CDR3 loop is CSGRREGDYSNQPQHF. The CDR3 coding sequence is TGCAGTGGCCGGAGAGAAGGAGATTATAGCAATCAGCCCCAGCATTTT. The V gene is TRBV20-1, the J gene TRBJ1-5; D ambiguous. Deletions cut 7 bases from V and 0 bases from J, with 19 bases between. The CDR3 is made up of 16 amino acids. Germline lookup yields CDR1 DFQATT and CDR2 SNEGSKA (reference sequence).

This clonotype was counted many times. CDR3 coding DNA: TGTGCCAGCAGCTTACCCCTACTAGCTTCCCACGAGCAGTACTTC. Protein product: CASSLPLLASHEQYF. The chain combines TRBV11-2 with TRBJ2-7; maybe TRBD2 (6 bases). Germline V lookup: CDR1 SGHAT, CDR2 FQNNGV. This CDR3 spans 15 amino acids. The V end lost 2 bases, the J end lost 5 bases, and 16 bases lay between the germline ends.

Comment on this clonotype: A much larger clonotype is one base distant, so this may be a read error. This chain connects TRBV5-6 to TRBJ1-2; D gene unclear. Germline CDR1 and CDR2: SGHDT and YYEEEE. CDR3 length equals 13 residues. The DNA for the CDR3 is TGTGCCAGCAGCTTGCCGGCAGATCATGGCTACCCCTTC. Amino acid sequence: CASSLPADHGYPF.

This clonotype turned up a few times. The chain uses TRBV11-2 and TRBJ1-4; 8 bases are shared with TRBD1. There are 15 residues in the CDR3. Germline CDR1 and CDR2: SGHAT and FQNNGV. J lost 7 bases, V lost 5 bases, and 9 bases had no gene match. CDR3 loop: CASSPFRGLGEKLFF. The CDR3 nucleotides are TGTGCCAGCAGCCCCTTCAGGGGGCTTGGTGAAAAACTGTTTTTT.

This clonotype was observed a handful of times. The chain joins TRBV20-1 to TRBJ2-5; no clear D gene. Germline values: CDR1 DFQATT, CDR2 SNEGSKA (reference sequence). This CDR3 comprises 13 residues. Trimming cost V 2 bases and J 3 bases, with 10 bases left between them. This chain's CDR3 is CSARPPEKETQYF. As DNA, the CDR3 is TGCAGTGCTAGACCTCCGGAGAAAGAGACCCAGTACTTC.

The V gene is TRBV19, the J gene TRBJ2-7, with TRBD1 matching over 7 bases. CDR1 is LNHDA, CDR2 SQIVND, per germline (reference sequence). Germline trimming cut 4 bases from V and 3 bases from J; bases unmatched to any gene: 12. This CDR3 spans 16 amino acids. CDR3 in DNA: TGTGCCAGTAGTACTCACATGTCGGGACAGATCTACGAGCAGTACTTC. It translates to CASSTHMSGQIYEQYF.

This clonotype was picked up many times. V gene TRBV28 combines with J gene TRBJ1-1, with a weak D call TRBD1 (6 bases). V dropped 2 bases and J dropped 4 bases, with 11 bases sitting between them. The germline V gene has CDR1 MDHEN and CDR2 SYDVKM. This CDR3 is 14 amino acids long. CDR3 coding DNA: TGTGCCAGCAGTTTAGGACAGAGTGGCACTGAAGCTTTCTTT. It translates to CASSLGQSGTEAFF.

The rearrangement uses TRBV5-1 and TRBJ2-3; 12 nucleotides align to TRBD1. From germline, CDR1 is SGHRS and CDR2 YFSETQ. V lost 5 bases and J lost 2; bases outside the gene matches: 3. The CDR3 spans 15 residues. DNA for the CDR3: TGCGCCAGCAGGGGGGACAGGGGGCTCACAGATACGCAGTATTTT. Its translation is CASRGDRGLTDTQYF.

In its sample, this clonotype was seen many times. One end of the junction varies from germline; a read error may be responsible. V gene TRBV10-3 combines with J gene TRBJ1-1, with D uncertain. In germline, CDR1 is ENHRY, CDR2 SYGVKD. This CDR3 has 12 amino acids. In nucleotides, the CDR3 is TGTGCCATTATGACGAAGAACTCTGAAGCTTTCTTT. It yields the protein CAIMTKNSEAFF.

The chain's CDR3 is CASASGGRTDTQYF. The CDR3 nucleotides read TGTGCCAGCGCTAGCGGGGGGCGCACAGATACGCAGTATTTT. The genes are TRBV12-3 or TRBV12-4 and TRBJ2-3, with 11 bases matching TRBD2. This CDR3 contains 14 residues. V lost 8 bases and J lost 1; bases outside the gene matches: 2.

The V call is TRBV29-1, the J call TRBJ2-1, with 10 bases lining up with TRBD2. Germline CDR1 and CDR2: SQVTM and ANQGSEA. The CDR3 totals 14 residues. CDR3 nucleotides: TGCACCTATTCGACAGCGGGAGGGCCCCATGAGCAGTTCTTC. As protein: CTYSTAGGPHEQFF.

This clonotype was observed a handful of times. V usage is TRBV20-1 and J usage is TRBJ1-6, with D possibly TRBD1 on 6 matching bases. The V end was cut by 0 bases, the J end by 6 bases, with 12 bases between. Germline V CDR1 and CDR2: DFQATT, SNEGSKA (reference sequence). The CDR3 contains 15 residues. The CDR3 sequence is CSAREGAGVNSPLHF. The CDR3 DNA reads as TGCAGTGCTAGAGAAGGGGCAGGGGTTAATTCACCCCTCCACTTT.

The genes are TRBV5-1 and TRBJ2-1; 12 bases line up with TRBD2. This CDR3 comprises 16 residues. Per the germline V gene, CDR1 is SGHRS and CDR2 is YFSETQ. Losses at the gene ends were 1 base for V and 7 bases for J; bases not matched to a gene: 6. Here the CDR3 reads CASSLKSSGRGNEQFF. The CDR3, as DNA: TGCGCCAGCAGCTTGAAGTCTAGCGGGAGGGGAAATGAGCAGTTCTTC.

This clonotype was seen repeatedly, ten times or more. The genes are TRBV7-2 and TRBJ2-3, with TRBD2 matching 11 bases. The CDR3 has 18 amino acids. J was trimmed by 4 bases and V by 3 bases; bases with no gene match: 12. Germline-derived CDR1 and CDR2 are SGHTA and FQGNSA. CDR3 amino acids: CASSFRTVTSGSPDTQYF. CDR3 in DNA: TGTGCCAGCAGCTTCCGGACGGTTACTAGCGGGAGCCCAGATACGCAGTATTTT.

This chain links TRBV20-1 with TRBJ2-7; D not certain. Germline loops: CDR1 DFQATT, CDR2 SNEGSKA (reference sequence). The ends were cut back, 3 bases at V and 4 bases at J, with 7 bases in the middle. The CDR3 covers 11 residues. The CDR3 is CSASHGYEQYF. In DNA, the CDR3 is TGCAGTGCTAGTCATGGATACGAGCAGTACTTC.

This clonotype was observed many times. The V and J genes are TRBV7-3 and TRBJ2-3; D remains unclear. Trimming left V 6 bases short and J 1 base short, with 14 bases between. This CDR3 is 15 amino acids long. CDR1 is SGHTA and CDR2 is FQGTGA in the germline V gene. Here the CDR3 reads CASSPKLIGTDTQYF. CDR3 bases: TGTGCCAGCAGTCCAAAGTTGATAGGCACAGATACGCAGTATTTT.

This clonotype came up many times. The chain combines TRBV7-2 with TRBJ1-3, with D tentatively TRBD1 (5 bases). CDR3 size: 14 residues. Trimming stripped 3 bases from V and 6 bases from J, with 12 bases between. CDR1 and CDR2 from the germline V gene are SGHTA and FQGNSA. CDR3 sequence reads: CASSLDPGLNTIYF. CDR3 bases: TGTGCCAGCAGCTTGGATCCAGGGCTAAACACCATATATTTT.

V usage is TRBV28 and J usage is TRBJ2-3; D is perhaps TRBD2 (7 bases). In germline, CDR1 is MDHEN, CDR2 SYDVKM. The CDR3 consists of 15 residues. V lost 3 bases and J 4 bases, leaving 14 bases between the germline ends. CDR3 sequence reads: CASSFPPGGSDTQYF. DNA of the CDR3: TGTGCCAGCAGTTTCCCCCCGGGGGGCTCAGATACGCAGTATTTT.

This clonotype showed up many times. The CDR3 protein is CASSSGTVYYTF. CDR3 DNA sequence: TGTGCCAGCAGCTCAGGGACGGTTTACTACACCTTC. The chain couples TRBV11-3 to TRBJ1-2; D possibly corresponds to TRBD1 (5 bases). Germline V gene lookup returns CDR1 SGHNT and CDR2 YENEEA. The V end lost 4 bases, the J end lost 10 bases, and 13 bases lay between the germline ends. The length of the CDR3 is 12 residues.

This clonotype was seen repeatedly, ten times or more. The chain couples TRBV7-2 to TRBJ1-3; 9 bases agree with TRBD1. In germline, CDR1 is SGHTA, CDR2 FQGNSA. V shed 5 bases, J shed 8 bases, and the junction held 7 bases outside the gene matches. The CDR3 sequence is 14 residues long. CDR3 bases: TGTGCCAGCAGCCCAGGGACAGGGCGACACACCATATATTTT. Translated, it gives CASSPGTGRHTIYF.